This T cell receptor beta chain was sequenced for a study of PD-L1 blockade in urothelial cancer. CDR3 length equals 17 residues. V was cut by 3 bases and J by 2 bases, with 18 bases left in between. Germline assignment: CDR1 MDHEN and CDR2 SYDVKM. Clones were sequenced by immunoSEQ multiplex PCR, and TCRdb holds only the in-frame ones, with some missing. This table has fewer than 65,000 clones, roughly 77% appearing once. The time point: pretreatment peripheral blood. Source: PBMCs, taken around atezolizumab (anti-PD-L1) treatment. The chain combines TRBV28 with TRBJ2-3, with D maybe TRBD2 (5 bases). This clonotype was sampled from a man aged 65 to 79 with urothelial cancer. The CDR3 reads CASSFLSLAEITDTQYF. The CDR3, as DNA: TGTGCCAGCAGTTTCCTTTCGCTAGCAGAAATCACAGATACGCAGTATTTT.